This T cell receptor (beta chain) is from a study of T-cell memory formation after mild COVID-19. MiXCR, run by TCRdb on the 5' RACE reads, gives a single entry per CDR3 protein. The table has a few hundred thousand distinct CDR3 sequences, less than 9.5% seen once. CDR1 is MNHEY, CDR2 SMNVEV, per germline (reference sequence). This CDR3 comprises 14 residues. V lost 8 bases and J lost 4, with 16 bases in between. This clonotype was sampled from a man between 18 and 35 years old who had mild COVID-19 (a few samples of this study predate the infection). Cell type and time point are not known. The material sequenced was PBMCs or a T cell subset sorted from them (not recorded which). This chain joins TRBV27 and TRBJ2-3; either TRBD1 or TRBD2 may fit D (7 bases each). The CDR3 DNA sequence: TGTGCCAGCGGGCAGGGGGGGTTTCCAGATACGCAGTATTTT. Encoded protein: CASGQGGFPDTQYF.